What follows are 26 T cell receptor beta chains derived from one specimen sequenced in a study of OX40 agonist ivuxolimab in advanced cancers. TCRdb keeps only in-frame clones here, not all; method: immunoSEQ multiplex PCR. This sample has about 48,000 clones, with about four fifths found just once. The starting material was CD4+ or CD8+ T cells sorted from blood, obtained in a trial of the OX40 agonist ivuxolimab. The receptors were sampled from an adult with an advanced solid tumor such as melanoma, head and neck, liver or kidney cancer.

The rearrangement links TRBV7-2 to TRBJ1-2; possibly TRBD1 for D (6 bases). Per the germline V gene, CDR1 is SGHTA and CDR2 is FQGNSA. The CDR3 loop spans 15 amino acids. Trimming shortened V by 4 bases and J by 2 bases, and 14 bases separated the two germline ends. The CDR3 loop reads CASSYARGGNYGYTF. As DNA, the CDR3 is TGTGCCAGCAGCTACGCCAGGGGTGGGAACTATGGCTACACCTTC.

In its sample, this clone was seen once. This sequence joins TRBV7-3 and TRBJ1-2; D perhaps matches TRBD1 (5 bases). V shed 4 bases and J shed 0 bases, with 12 bases lying between them. Looked up from germline, CDR1 is SGHTA and CDR2 is FQGTGA. The CDR3 loop spans 15 amino acids. The CDR3 reads CASSSTGSSNYGYTF. The CDR3 nucleotides read TGTGCCAGCAGCTCCACAGGATCGTCTAACTATGGCTACACCTTC.

V gene TRBV6-5 combines with J gene TRBJ1-5; D possibly corresponds to TRBD1 (5 bases). Trimming cost V 6 bases and J 5 bases, with 14 bases left between them. CDR3 length: 14 residues. CDR1 is MNHEY and CDR2 is SVGAGI in the germline V gene. CDR3 sequence reads: CASRNIRGDQPQHF. In DNA form, the CDR3 reads TGTGCCAGCAGAAATATCCGGGGGGATCAGCCCCAGCATTTT.

The genes are TRBV4-3 and TRBJ2-1; D is unclear. The CDR3 consists of 15 residues. V lost 0 bases and J lost 2, with 8 bases in between. CDR1 and CDR2 from the germline V gene are LGHNA and YSLEER. CDR3 in DNA: TGCGCCAGCAGCCAAGATGGAGTTACCTACAATGAGCAGTTCTTC. This translates into CASSQDGVTYNEQFF.

This chain links TRBV28 with TRBJ2-7; no reliable D call. The ends were cut back, 2 bases at V and 4 bases at J, with 3 bases in the middle. The CDR3 is 11 amino acids. Germline CDR1 reads MDHEN; CDR2 reads SYDVKM. The CDR3 loop is CASSLKYEQYF. The CDR3 DNA sequence: TGTGCCAGCAGTTTAAAGTACGAGCAGTACTTC. Variable domain in full (rest from reference TRBV28 and TRBJ2-7): DVKVTQSSRYLVKRTGEKVFLECVQDMDHENMFWYRQDPGLGLRLIYFSYDVKMKEKGDIPEGYSVSREKKERFSLILESASTNQTSMYLCASSLKYEQYFGPGTRLTVT.

The chain is built from TRBV5-6 and TRBJ1-1; unclear D gene. The length of the CDR3 is 14 residues. Germline CDR1 is SGHDT and CDR2 is YYEEEE. V lost 2 bases and J 2 bases, leaving 10 bases between the germline ends. As DNA, the CDR3 is TGTGCCAGCAGCTTAGGCCGGGTTAACACTGAAGCTTTCTTT. Its protein is CASSLGRVNTEAFF.

The chain is built from TRBV18 and TRBJ1-2; D is undetermined. Trimming took 5 bases from V and 3 from J, leaving 16 bases between them. The CDR3 extends over 15 amino acids. Germline assignment: CDR1 KGHSH and CDR2 LQKENI. CDR3 loop: CASSTRIGPDYGYTF. The CDR3 DNA is TGTGCCAGCTCAACCCGAATTGGACCGGACTATGGCTACACCTTC.

The chain carries TRBV19 and TRBJ1-5; perhaps TRBD1 as D (5 bases). The CDR3 contains 16 residues. Trimming cost V 5 bases and J 2 bases, with 16 bases left between them. The V gene's germline CDR1 is LNHDA and CDR2 SQIVND (reference sequence). The CDR3 region is CASSHRGGMGNQPQHF. The CDR3 nucleotides read TGTGCCAGTAGTCACCGGGGGGGTATGGGCAATCAGCCCCAGCATTTT.

This clone occurred a few times. The V call is TRBV19, the J call TRBJ1-5; 8 bases are shared with TRBD1. Germline V lookup: CDR1 LNHDA, CDR2 SQIVND (reference sequence). Germline trimming cut 5 bases from V and 4 bases from J; bases unmatched to any gene: 10. CDR3 length: 16 residues. CDR3 sequence: CASSATGGFGNQPQHF. CDR3 bases: TGTGCCAGTAGTGCCACAGGGGGGTTCGGGAATCAGCCCCAGCATTTT.

This clone has a handful of counts. The rearrangement uses TRBV29-1 and TRBJ2-7; either TRBD1 or TRBD2 may supply D (5 bases each). V was pared by 6 bases and J by 2 bases, with 8 bases between. The CDR3 loop spans 11 amino acids. Germline V gene lookup returns CDR1 SQVTM and CDR2 ANQGSEA. This chain's CDR3 is CSVMGAYEQYF. DNA of the CDR3: TGCAGCGTGATGGGGGCCTACGAGCAGTACTTC.

The chain employs TRBV7-9 and TRBJ1-3; no clear D gene. V gave up 2 bases and J gave up 7 bases, with 3 bases separating them. The germline V gene has CDR1 SEHNR and CDR2 FQNEAQ (reference sequence). The CDR3 extends over 11 amino acids. The CDR3 is CASSLSNTIYF. CDR3 bases: TGTGCCAGCAGCTTATCCAACACCATATATTTT.

This clone has only one observation. V and J are TRBV5-1 and TRBJ1-1; no clear D. Trimming pared 1 base from V and 7 bases from J, leaving 14 bases between. Germline loops: CDR1 SGHRS, CDR2 YFSETQ. This CDR3 is built from 14 residues. In nucleotides, the CDR3 is TGCGCCAGCAGCTTGTTAAACCGAGACTTTGAAGCTTTCTTT. It translates to CASSLLNRDFEAFF. Complete variable domain (other parts from reference TRBV5-1 and TRBJ1-1): KAGVTQTPRYLIKTRGQQVTLSCSPISGHRSVSWYQQTPGQGLQFLFEYFSETQRNKGNFPGRFSGRQFSNSRSEMNVSTLELGDSALYLCASSLLNRDFEAFFGQGTRLTVV.

The gene calls are TRBV6-1 and TRBJ2-7; a possible D gene is TRBD2 (5 bases). CDR3 length: 14 residues. The germline V gene has CDR1 MNHNS and CDR2 SASEGT. V lost 4 bases and J 8 bases, leaving 18 bases between the germline ends. DNA for the CDR3: TGTGCCAGCAGTGTTCGGGAAAGCCCTACGAAGCAGTACTTC. Amino acid sequence: CASSVRESPTKQYF.

This clone was found once. The gene calls are TRBV7-9 and TRBJ2-7; D gene ambiguous. The CDR3 runs 11 residues. Germline CDR1 is SEHNR and CDR2 is FQNEAQ (reference sequence). The ends were cut back, 4 bases at V and 9 bases at J, with 10 bases in the middle. The CDR3 bases are TGTGCCAGCAGCTCCGGACCGGCGCAGTACTTC. Protein: CASSSGPAQYF.

The J gene is TRBJ1-5, the V gene TRBV6-1; D gene uncertain. Per the germline V gene, CDR1 is MNHNS and CDR2 is SASEGT. This CDR3 has 13 residues. The germline V and J ends were trimmed by 3 bases and 1 base, with 4 bases remaining between them. The CDR3 protein is CASSDLSNQPQHF. The CDR3 region has the DNA TGTGCCAGCAGTGACTTGAGCAATCAGCCCCAGCATTTT.

V usage is TRBV28 and J usage is TRBJ1-2; D ambiguous. CDR3 length: 14 amino acids. Germline V gene sequence: CDR1 MDHEN, CDR2 SYDVKM. V lost 5 bases and J lost 3, with 13 bases in between. The CDR3 DNA is TGTGCCAGCAGTGTCCGCGCCGGGGACTATGGCTACACCTTC. Translating gives CASSVRAGDYGYTF.

V is TRBV7-7 and J is TRBJ2-7, with TRBD1 matching 9 bases. Germline V gene lookup returns CDR1 SSHAT and CDR2 FNYEAQ (reference sequence). The CDR3 totals 12 residues. With 5 bases clipped from V and 6 bases from J, the junction kept 2 bases outside the gene matches. Here the CDR3 DNA reads TGTGCCAGCAGCCCGGGACAGGGCGAGCAGTACTTC. This codes for CASSPGQGEQYF.

The CDR3 spells CASSQVVGRTSGIQETQYF. As DNA, the CDR3 is TGTGCCAGCAGCCAAGTAGTTGGGCGGACTAGCGGGATTCAAGAGACCCAGTACTTC. This chain uses TRBV14 with TRBJ2-5; 12 bases agree with TRBD2. Germline values: CDR1 SGHDN, CDR2 FVKESK. Trimming removed 1 base from V and 2 bases from J; junction bases left unmatched: 11. The CDR3 has 19 amino acids.

This clone came up once. The V gene is TRBV5-5, the J gene TRBJ1-1; maybe TRBD1 (5 bases). The CDR3 length is 13 residues. Germline assignment: CDR1 SGHKS and CDR2 YYEKEE (reference sequence). V was pared by 3 bases and J by 1 base, with 7 bases between. This CDR3 reads CASSSQGNTEAFF. The CDR3 DNA is TGTGCCAGCAGCTCGCAGGGGAACACTGAAGCTTTCTTT.

The CDR3 nucleotides are TGCGCCAGCAGTGTGGGCTCTGGAAACACCATATATTTT. Translated: CASSVGSGNTIYF. J is TRBJ1-3 and V is TRBV10-1; D is undetermined. Trimming took 4 bases from V and 0 from J, leaving 4 bases between them. The CDR3 is made up of 13 amino acids. The V gene's germline CDR1 is WNHNN and CDR2 SYGVQD (reference sequence).

For this clone: Relative to the germline gene, one junction end is altered; a read error may explain this. The chain recombines TRBV5-1 with TRBJ1-5; TRBD1 is a possible D gene (5 bases). The CDR3 runs to 15 residues. CDR1 SGHRS and CDR2 YFSETQ come from the germline V gene. The CDR3 region has the DNA TGCGCCAGCAGCTTGGCGGGACTAAGCAATCATCCCCAGCATTTT. This encodes CASSLAGLSNHPQHF. The complete variable domain, with remaining parts taken from reference TRBV5-1 and TRBJ1-5, reads KAGVTQTPRYLIKTRGQQVTLSCSPISGHRSVSWYQQTPGQGLQFLFEYFSETQRNKGNFPGRFSGRQFSNSRSEMNVSTLELGDSALYLCASSLAGLSNHPQHFGDGTRLSIL.

The chain joins TRBV11-2 to TRBJ2-7, with D tentatively TRBD1 or TRBD2 (5 bases each). Germline CDR1 is SGHAT and CDR2 is FQNNGV. The CDR3 is made up of 13 amino acids. The V end was cut by 8 bases, the J end by 2 bases, with 13 bases between. Here the CDR3 DNA reads TGTGCCAGCGCCGAGGGGCTGGCCTACGAGCAGTACTTC. It translates to CASAEGLAYEQYF.

This sequence joins TRBV5-1 and TRBJ1-4; D might be TRBD1 (5 bases). The CDR3 length is 15 residues. CDR1 is SGHRS, CDR2 YFSETQ, per germline. V gave up 4 bases and J gave up 3 bases, with 13 bases separating them. CDR3 nucleotide sequence: TGCGCCAGCAGCCAAGGGGTCGGAGCTAATGAAAAACTGTTTTTT. Amino acid sequence: CASSQGVGANEKLFF.

V gene TRBV15 combines with J gene TRBJ2-5, with TRBD1 identical over 8 bases. Germline assignment: CDR1 LNHNV and CDR2 YYDKDF (reference sequence). This CDR3 is 15 amino acids long. The J segment lost 1 base and the V segment lost 3 bases, leaving 4 bases of the junction unmatched. The CDR3 DNA reads as TGTGCCACCAGCAGCCCACAGGGGGGCCAAGAGACCCAGTACTTC. This encodes CATSSPQGGQETQYF.

This clone was observed a few times. The genes are TRBV19 and TRBJ2-7; 15 nucleotides agree with TRBD2. Germline assignment: CDR1 LNHDA and CDR2 SQIVND (reference sequence). V lost 3 bases and J lost 6; bases outside the gene matches: 3. The CDR3 runs to 15 residues. This CDR3 reads CASSIQGLAGGEQYF. CDR3 coding DNA: TGTGCCAGTAGTATTCAGGGACTAGCGGGAGGCGAGCAGTACTTC.

This chain uses TRBV7-6 with TRBJ2-3; 7 positions match TRBD2. J gave up 9 bases and V 5 bases, and 5 bases lay outside the gene matches. From germline, CDR1 is SGHVS and CDR2 FNYEAQ. The CDR3 contains 12 residues. The CDR3 sequence is CASSQRRGTQYF. The CDR3 DNA sequence: TGTGCCAGCAGCCAGAGGCGGGGGACGCAGTATTTT.